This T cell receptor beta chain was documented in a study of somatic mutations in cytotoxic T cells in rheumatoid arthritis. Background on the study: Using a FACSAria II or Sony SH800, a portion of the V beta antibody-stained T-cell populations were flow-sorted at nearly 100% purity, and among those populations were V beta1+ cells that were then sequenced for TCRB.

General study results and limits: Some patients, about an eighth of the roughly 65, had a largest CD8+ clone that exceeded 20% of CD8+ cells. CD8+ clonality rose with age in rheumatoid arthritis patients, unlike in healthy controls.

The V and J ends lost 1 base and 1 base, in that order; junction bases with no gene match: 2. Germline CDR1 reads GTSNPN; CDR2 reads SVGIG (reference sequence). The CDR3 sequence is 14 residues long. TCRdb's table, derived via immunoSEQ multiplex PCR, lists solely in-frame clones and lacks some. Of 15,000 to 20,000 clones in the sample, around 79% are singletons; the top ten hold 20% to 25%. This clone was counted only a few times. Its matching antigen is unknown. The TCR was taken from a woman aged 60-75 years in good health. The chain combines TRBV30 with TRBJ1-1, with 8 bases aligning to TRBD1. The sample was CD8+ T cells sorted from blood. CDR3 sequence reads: CAWSAGTGNTEAFF. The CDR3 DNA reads TGTGCCTGGAGTGCAGGGACAGGGAACACTGAAGCTTTCTTT.